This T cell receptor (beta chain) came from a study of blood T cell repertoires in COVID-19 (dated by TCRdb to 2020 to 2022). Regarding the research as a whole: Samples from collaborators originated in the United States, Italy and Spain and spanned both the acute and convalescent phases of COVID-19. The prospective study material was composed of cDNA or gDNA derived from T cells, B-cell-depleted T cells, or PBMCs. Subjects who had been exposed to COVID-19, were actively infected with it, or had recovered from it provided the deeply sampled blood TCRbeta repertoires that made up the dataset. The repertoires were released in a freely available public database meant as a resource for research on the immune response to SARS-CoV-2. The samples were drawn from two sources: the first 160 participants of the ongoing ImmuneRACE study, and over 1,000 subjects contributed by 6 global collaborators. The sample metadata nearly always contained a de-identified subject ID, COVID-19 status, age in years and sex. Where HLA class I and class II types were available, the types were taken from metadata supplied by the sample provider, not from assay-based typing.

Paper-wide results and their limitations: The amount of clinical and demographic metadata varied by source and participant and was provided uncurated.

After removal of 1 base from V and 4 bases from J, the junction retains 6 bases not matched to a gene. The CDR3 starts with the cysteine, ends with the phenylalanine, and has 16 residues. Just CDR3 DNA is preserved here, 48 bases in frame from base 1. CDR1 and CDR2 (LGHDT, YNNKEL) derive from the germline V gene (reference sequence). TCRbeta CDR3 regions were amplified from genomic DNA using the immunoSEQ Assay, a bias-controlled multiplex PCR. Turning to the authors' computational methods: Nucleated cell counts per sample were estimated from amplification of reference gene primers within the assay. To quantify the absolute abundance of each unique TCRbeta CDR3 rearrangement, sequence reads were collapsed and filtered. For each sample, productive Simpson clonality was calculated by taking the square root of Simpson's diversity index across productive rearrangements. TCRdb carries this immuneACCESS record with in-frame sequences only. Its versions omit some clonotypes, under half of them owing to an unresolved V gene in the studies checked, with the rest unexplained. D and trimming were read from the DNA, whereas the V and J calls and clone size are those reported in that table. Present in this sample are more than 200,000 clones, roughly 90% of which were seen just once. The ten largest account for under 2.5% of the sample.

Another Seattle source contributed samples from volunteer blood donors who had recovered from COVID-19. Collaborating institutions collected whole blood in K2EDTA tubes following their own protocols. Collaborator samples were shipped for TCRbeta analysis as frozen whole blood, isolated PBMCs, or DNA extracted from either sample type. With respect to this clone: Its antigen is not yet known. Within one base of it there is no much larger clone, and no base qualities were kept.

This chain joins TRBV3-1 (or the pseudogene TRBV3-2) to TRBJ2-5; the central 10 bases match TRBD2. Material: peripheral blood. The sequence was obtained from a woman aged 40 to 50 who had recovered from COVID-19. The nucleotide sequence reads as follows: TGTGCCAGCAGCCAAGGGACTAGCGGAAGGGGAGAGACCCAGTACTTC. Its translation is CASSQGTSGRGETQYF.